The T cell receptor beta chain described here comes from a study of shared T cell receptors in the human thymus. The CDR3 has 16 amino acids. V lost 3 bases, J lost 4 bases, and 7 bases stayed unmatched. The germline V gene encodes CDR1 KGHSH and CDR2 LQKENI. Libraries were prepared by immunoSEQ multiplex PCR; TCRdb keeps only in-frame clonotypes and omits some of them. The table lists approximately 490,000 clones, about 80% of them singletons, with more than 0.01% in the top ten. This same sample was also taken into another study, of human thymus T cells. From that report: Healthy Finnish infants undergoing corrective surgery for congenital heart defects were used as donors. Thymic samples were excised during corrective heart operations. Use of V and J genes seemed skewed within the thymic and blood repertoires.

The sequence was obtained from a boy in the first two years of life with a congenital heart defect. Sequencing input: thymocytes. This chain uses TRBV18 with TRBJ2-5, with 11 positions matching TRBD1. CDR3 amino acids: CASSPGQGALRETQYF. The CDR3 DNA reads TGTGCCAGCTCACCTGGACAGGGGGCGCTGAGAGAGACCCAGTACTTC.